A single sample gave rise to the 10 T cell receptor beta chains below, sequenced in a study of naive and memory T cell subsets. TCR cDNA received a 3' ligated oligonucleotide that carried a UMI. Amplification of ligated cDNA took four PCR rounds with SP2 and nested alpha and beta constant primers. MiXCR was run by TCRdb on the 5' RACE reads, yielding one entry per CDR3 protein. This sample yields 45,000 to 55,000 distinct CDR3 sequences, of which about 4.8% are seen a single time; more than 0.75% belongs to the top ten. The receptors derive from a female donor in good health.

This clonotype was counted a few times. The rearrangement joins TRBV6-5 to TRBJ2-2; the D gene could be TRBD1 or TRBD2 (5 bases each). Germline lookup yields CDR1 MNHEY and CDR2 SVGAGI. Trimming removed 2 bases at V and 6 bases at J, with 10 bases between. This CDR3 region has 14 residues. In DNA, the CDR3 is TGTGCCAGCAGTTACGGGGGACGGCCCGGGGAGCTGTTTTTT. Protein product: CASSYGGRPGELFF.

This clonotype has at least ten counts. This chain uses TRBV4-1 with TRBJ2-2, with D tentatively TRBD2 (5 bases). This CDR3 comprises 14 residues. Germline CDR1 MGHRA, CDR2 YSYEKL. Trimming stripped 3 bases from V and 5 bases from J, with 10 bases between. The CDR3 region has the DNA TGCGCCAGCAGCCAGGCGAGAGGGACCGGGGAGCTGTTTTTT. Translation: CASSQARGTGELFF.

The sample holds many counts of this clonotype. The V gene is TRBV29-1, the J gene TRBJ2-1; D gene unclear. The germline V gene has CDR1 SQVTM and CDR2 ANQGSEA. This CDR3 comprises 14 residues. Between the trimmed V and J ends, which lost 4 bases and 3 bases, there was a span of 13 bases. CDR3 coding DNA: TGCAGCGTTGGACTCCCCCAAGGCTACAATGAGCAGTTCTTC. Its translation is CSVGLPQGYNEQFF.

This clonotype showed up many times. The chain links TRBV19 to TRBJ2-5; TRBD2 matches 13 bases. Looked up from germline, CDR1 is LNHDA and CDR2 is SQIVND (reference sequence). With 9 bases clipped from V and 1 base from J, the junction kept 5 bases outside the gene matches. CDR3 length: 15 amino acids. CDR3 residues: CARGGTSGVQETQYF. The CDR3 nucleotides read TGTGCCAGAGGAGGGACTAGCGGGGTCCAAGAGACCCAGTACTTC.

This clonotype was counted many times. The genes are TRBV27 and TRBJ2-1, with TRBD2 matching over 7 bases. Looked up from germline, CDR1 is MNHEY and CDR2 is SMNVEV (reference sequence). The CDR3 has 16 residues. The trim removed 3 bases at V and 9 bases at J, leaving 14 bases unmatched. DNA of the CDR3: TGTGCCAGCAGTTTGTCCAGCGGGAAGGTTCGCGGTGAGCAGTTCTTC. This sequence encodes CASSLSSGKVRGEQFF.

This clonotype was seen ten or more times. This chain links TRBV6-5 with TRBJ2-1; possible D gene TRBD2, 6 bases. CDR1 and CDR2 (germline): MNHEY, SVGAGI. The CDR3 is made up of 17 amino acids. Trimming took 2 bases from V and 0 from J, leaving 14 bases between them. CDR3 bases: TGTGCCAGCAGTTACCAGAGGAGCGGGCTCTCCTACAATGAGCAGTTCTTC. This gives the protein CASSYQRSGLSYNEQFF.

This clonotype was detected ten times or more. The chain has TRBV6-2 or TRBV6-3 and TRBJ2-7; perhaps TRBD2 as D (5 bases). V gave up 2 bases and J gave up 2 bases, with 13 bases separating them. The length of the CDR3 is 15 residues. Germline CDR1 and CDR2: MNHEY and SVGEGT. CDR3 DNA sequence: TGTGCCAGCAGTTACCGAGCGGATGGTGCCTACGAGCAGTACTTC. This gives the protein CASSYRADGAYEQYF.

This clonotype has ten or more counts. This chain uses TRBV20-1 with TRBJ2-1; D remains ambiguous. CDR1 DFQATT and CDR2 SNEGSKA come from the germline V gene (reference sequence). The CDR3 has 12 residues. Trimming took 6 bases from V and 6 from J, leaving 12 bases between them. The CDR3 nucleotides read TGCAGTGCCCCACCCTTACGCAATGAGCAGTTCTTC. This codes for CSAPPLRNEQFF.

This clonotype was seen repeatedly, ten times or more. The chain couples TRBV20-1 to TRBJ1-1, with D tentatively TRBD1 (6 bases). Germline-derived CDR1 and CDR2 are DFQATT and SNEGSKA (reference sequence). The CDR3 is 13 amino acids. V was shortened by 0 bases and J by 7 bases, with 12 bases between the two germline ends. The CDR3 spells CSARDLGRGEAFF. The CDR3 DNA is TGCAGTGCTAGAGATCTCGGCAGGGGTGAAGCTTTCTTT.

This clonotype occurred many times. The rearrangement links TRBV28 to TRBJ2-2; D is perhaps TRBD1 or TRBD2 (5 bases each). Germline CDR1 is MDHEN and CDR2 is SYDVKM. The germline V and J ends were trimmed by 7 bases and 4 bases, with 10 bases remaining between them. CDR3 length: 13 amino acids. This chain's CDR3 is CASTQGPTGELFF. Here the CDR3 DNA reads TGTGCCAGCACCCAGGGACCCACCGGGGAGCTGTTTTTT.